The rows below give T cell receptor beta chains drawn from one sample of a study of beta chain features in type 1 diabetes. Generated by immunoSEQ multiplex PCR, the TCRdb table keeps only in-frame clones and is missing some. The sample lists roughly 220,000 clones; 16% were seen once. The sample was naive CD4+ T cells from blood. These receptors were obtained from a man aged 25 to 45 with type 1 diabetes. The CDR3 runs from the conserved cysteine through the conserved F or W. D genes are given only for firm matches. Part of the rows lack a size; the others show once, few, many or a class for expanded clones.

TGTGCCAGCAGCTTTAGTCAGGGTAAAGGCTACACCTTC,CASSFSQGKGYTF,.,few,TRBJ1-2,TRBV7-2
TGTGCCAGCAGCGCACCTATCGGGACTAGCGGCTACAATGAGCAGTTCTTC,CASSAPIGTSGYNEQFF,TRBD2,.,TRBJ2-1,TRBV7-9
TGTGCCAGCAGTTACTCCGGGCAGGGGGCCTACGAGCAGTACTTC,CASSYSGQGAYEQYF,TRBD1,.,TRBJ2-7,TRBV6-5
TGTGCCAGCAGTCCCGGACAGGGGGCTAGGGGGAGGGATACGCAGTATTTT,CASSPGQGARGRDTQYF,TRBD1,few,TRBJ2-3,TRBV27
TGTGCTAGCAGCTCCGGGACTACCAATGAGCAGTTCTTC,CASSSGTTNEQFF,TRBD2,.,TRBJ2-1,TRBV7-7
TGCGCCAGCAGTGACTGGGACCACGAGCAGTACTTC,CASSDWDHEQYF,.,.,TRBJ2-7,TRBV10-2
TGCAGCGTTGGACAGGGCCAAGAGACCCAGTACTTC,CSVGQGQETQYF,TRBD1,.,TRBJ2-5,TRBV29-1
TGTGCCAGCGGAGCGGCACAAGAGACCCAGTACTTC,CASGAAQETQYF,.,few,TRBJ2-5,TRBV2
TGTGCCACCAGACTAGCGGGAGGGACGTACGAGCAGTACTTC,CATRLAGGTYEQYF,TRBD2,few,TRBJ2-7,TRBV19
TGCGCCAGCAGCCCTGACGGGAACACCGGGGAGCTGTTTTTT,CASSPDGNTGELFF,.,.,TRBJ2-2,TRBV5-1
TGTGCCAGCAGCCGACAGGGACAGAGCACAGATACGCAGTATTTT,CASSRQGQSTDTQYF,TRBD1,.,TRBJ2-3,TRBV7-9
TGCGCCAGCAGGGAACCGGGACAGGCCCGTGAGGGGCAGTACTTC,CASREPGQAREGQYF,TRBD1,few,TRBJ2-7,TRBV5-1
TGTGCCAGCAGTGAACCGGGGCCAATCGGCGAGCAGTACTTC,CASSEPGPIGEQYF,.,few,TRBJ2-7,TRBV25-1
TGTGCCAGCAGCTTGGTTCCGAGCGGGAGGGCAGATACGCAGTATTTT,CASSLVPSGRADTQYF,TRBD2,.,TRBJ2-3,TRBV5-6
TGTGCCAGCAGGGGTCCCTCTGGGGCCAACGTCCTGACTTTC,CASRGPSGANVLTF,.,few,TRBJ2-6,TRBV25-1
TGTGCCTGGGCCGCCTCCTACAATGAGCAGTTCTTC,CAWAASYNEQFF,.,few,TRBJ2-1,TRBV30
TGTGCCAGCAGCCAAGATTTCAGTAACTATGGCTACACCTTC,CASSQDFSNYGYTF,.,.,TRBJ1-2,TRBV14
TGTGCCATCAGTGAGTCTAACAGCAGACAATCCTCTGGGGCCAACGTCCTGACTTTC,CAISESNSRQSSGANVLTF,.,few,TRBJ2-6,TRBV10-3
TGTGCCAGCAGCAAAGGGACTCTCCAAGAGACCCAGTACTTC,CASSKGTLQETQYF,.,few,TRBJ2-5,TRBV7-2
TGTGCCTGGGCTCCTTTGATGATGGGAGATACGCAGTATTTT,CAWAPLMMGDTQYF,.,.,TRBJ2-3,TRBV30
TGTGCCAGCAGCTTAGACCAGGCCCCTGGGGCCAACGTCCTGACTTTC,CASSLDQAPGANVLTF,.,.,TRBJ2-6,TRBV7-9
TGTGCCAGCAGCTTAGCGGGACAGCCGAACACTGAAGCTTTCTTT,CASSLAGQPNTEAFF,TRBD1,.,TRBJ1-1,TRBV7-2
TGCAGCGTTGATAATGGCTACACCTTC,CSVDNGYTF,.,few,TRBJ1-2,TRBV29-1
TGTGCCAGCAGCAAACTCCGGCACAGGGGCCAAGAGACCCAGTACTTC,CASSKLRHRGQETQYF,.,few,TRBJ2-5,TRBV21-1
TGTGCCAGCAGCTTTCAGACTAGCACAGATACGCAGTATTTT,CASSFQTSTDTQYF,.,.,TRBJ2-3,TRBV7-9
TGTGCCAGCAGTTTATCGTCAGGGATGGGCGAGCAGTACTTC,CASSLSSGMGEQYF,.,.,TRBJ2-7,TRBV27
TGTGCCAGCAGCACCCGGACTTTCGGCTATGGCTACACCTTC,CASSTRTFGYGYTF,.,.,TRBJ1-2,TRBV9
TGTGCCAGCGAGAACTCCGCCCGCCACAATGAGCAGTTCTTC,CASENSARHNEQFF,.,few,TRBJ2-1,TRBV28
TGCAGCGCCCGACAGGGAGATCAGCCCCAGCATTTT,CSARQGDQPQHF,TRBD1,.,TRBJ1-5,TRBV29-1
TGTGCCTGGGAACCGGGACAGGGGTTTTACGAGCAGTACTTC,CAWEPGQGFYEQYF,TRBD1,few,TRBJ2-7,TRBV30
TGTGCCAGCAGTCACAGACCAGGCAATGAGCAGTTCTTC,CASSHRPGNEQFF,.,.,TRBJ2-1,TRBV6-6
TGTGCCAGCGGGAGGAGCTCCTACAATGAGCAGTTCTTC,CASGRSSYNEQFF,.,.,TRBJ2-1,TRBV11-2